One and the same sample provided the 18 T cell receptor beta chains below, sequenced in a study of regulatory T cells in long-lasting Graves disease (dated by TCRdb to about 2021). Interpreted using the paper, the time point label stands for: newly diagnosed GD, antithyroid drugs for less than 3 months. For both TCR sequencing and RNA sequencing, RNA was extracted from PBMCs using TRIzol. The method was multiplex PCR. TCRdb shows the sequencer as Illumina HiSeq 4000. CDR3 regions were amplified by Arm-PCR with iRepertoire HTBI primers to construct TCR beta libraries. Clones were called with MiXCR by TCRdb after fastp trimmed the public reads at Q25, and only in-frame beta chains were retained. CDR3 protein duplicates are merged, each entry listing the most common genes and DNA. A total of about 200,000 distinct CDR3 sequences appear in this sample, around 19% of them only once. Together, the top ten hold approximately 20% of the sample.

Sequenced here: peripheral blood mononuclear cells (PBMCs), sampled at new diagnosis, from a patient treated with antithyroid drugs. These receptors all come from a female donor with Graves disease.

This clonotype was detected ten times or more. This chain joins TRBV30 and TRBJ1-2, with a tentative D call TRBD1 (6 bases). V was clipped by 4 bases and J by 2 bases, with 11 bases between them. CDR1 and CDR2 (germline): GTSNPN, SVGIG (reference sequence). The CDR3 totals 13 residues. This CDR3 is CAWTEGGNYGYTF. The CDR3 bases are TGTGCCTGGACCGAGGGGGGCAACTATGGCTACACCTTC.

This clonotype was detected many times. The CDR3 nucleotides read TGTGCCATCAGTGAGTCACCTAGCGCGGGTGAGCAGTTCTTC. Its translation is CAISESPSAGEQFF. V is TRBV10-3 and J is TRBJ2-1; a possible D gene is TRBD2 (6 bases). The CDR3 is 14 residues long. CDR1 and CDR2 from the germline V gene are ENHRY and SYGVKD. V lost 0 bases to trimming and J lost 9 bases, with 12 bases between them.

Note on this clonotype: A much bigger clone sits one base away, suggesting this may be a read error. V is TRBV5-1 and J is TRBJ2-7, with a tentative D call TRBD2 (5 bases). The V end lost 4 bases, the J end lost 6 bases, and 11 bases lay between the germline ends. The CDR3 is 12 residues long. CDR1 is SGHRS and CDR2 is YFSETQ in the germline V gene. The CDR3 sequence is CASSPGNCEQYF. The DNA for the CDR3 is TGCGCCAGCAGCCCGGGGAACTGCGAGCAGTACTTC.

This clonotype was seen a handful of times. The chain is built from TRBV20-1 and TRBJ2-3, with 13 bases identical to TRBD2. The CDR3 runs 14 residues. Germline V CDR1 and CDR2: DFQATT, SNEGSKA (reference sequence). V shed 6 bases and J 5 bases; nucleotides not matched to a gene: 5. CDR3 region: CSAQTSGRLDTQYF. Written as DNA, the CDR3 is TGCAGTGCCCAGACTAGCGGGAGGTTAGATACGCAGTATTTT.

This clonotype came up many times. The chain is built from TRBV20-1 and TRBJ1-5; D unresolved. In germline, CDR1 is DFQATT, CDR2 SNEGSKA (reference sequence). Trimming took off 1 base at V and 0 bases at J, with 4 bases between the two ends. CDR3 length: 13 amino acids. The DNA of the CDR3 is TGCAGTGCTAGAGGGGGTAGCAATCAGCCCCAGCATTTT. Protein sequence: CSARGGSNQPQHF.

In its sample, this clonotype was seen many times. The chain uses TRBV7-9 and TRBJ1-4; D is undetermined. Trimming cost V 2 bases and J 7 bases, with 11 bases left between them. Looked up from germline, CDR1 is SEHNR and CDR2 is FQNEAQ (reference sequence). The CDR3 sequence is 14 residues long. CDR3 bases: TGTGCCAGCAGCTTAAGTAGGTTAAGTGAAAAACTGTTTTTT. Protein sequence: CASSLSRLSEKLFF.

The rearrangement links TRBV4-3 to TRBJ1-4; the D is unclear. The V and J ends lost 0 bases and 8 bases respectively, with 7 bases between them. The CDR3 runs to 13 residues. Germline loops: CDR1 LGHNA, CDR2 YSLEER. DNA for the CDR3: TGCGCCAGCAGCCAAGATACAAGCGAAAAACTGTTTTTT. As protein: CASSQDTSEKLFF.

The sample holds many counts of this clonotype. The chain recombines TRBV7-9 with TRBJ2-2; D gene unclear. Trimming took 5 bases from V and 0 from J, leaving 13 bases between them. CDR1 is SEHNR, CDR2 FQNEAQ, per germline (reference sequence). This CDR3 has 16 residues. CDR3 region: CASSPARRTNTGELFF. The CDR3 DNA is TGTGCCAGCAGCCCAGCTAGGCGGACGAACACCGGGGAGCTGTTTTTT.

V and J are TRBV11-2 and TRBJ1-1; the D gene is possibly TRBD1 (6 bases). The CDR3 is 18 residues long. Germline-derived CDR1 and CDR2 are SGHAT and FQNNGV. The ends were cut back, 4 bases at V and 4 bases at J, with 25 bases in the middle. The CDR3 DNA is TGTGCCAGCAGCTCCCTAGGACAGATGAGGACACCGGGCACTGAAGCTTTCTTT. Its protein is CASSSLGQMRTPGTEAFF.

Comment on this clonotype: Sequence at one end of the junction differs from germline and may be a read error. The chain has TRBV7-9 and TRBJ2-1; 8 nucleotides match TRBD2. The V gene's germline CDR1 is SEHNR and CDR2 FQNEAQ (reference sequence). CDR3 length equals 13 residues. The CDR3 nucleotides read TGTGCTAGCAGACCAGCGGGAGTTGATGAGCAGTTCTTC. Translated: CASRPAGVDEQFF.

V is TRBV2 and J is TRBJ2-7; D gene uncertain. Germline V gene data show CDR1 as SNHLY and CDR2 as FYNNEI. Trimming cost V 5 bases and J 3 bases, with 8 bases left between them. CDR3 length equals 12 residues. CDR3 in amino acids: CASSLNHYEQYV. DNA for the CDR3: TGTGCCAGCAGTCTGAACCACTACGAGCAGTACGTC.

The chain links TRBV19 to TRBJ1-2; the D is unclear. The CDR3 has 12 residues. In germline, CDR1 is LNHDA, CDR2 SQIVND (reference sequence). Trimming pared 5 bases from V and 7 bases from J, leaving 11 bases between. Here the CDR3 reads CASSEALRGYTF. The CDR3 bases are TGTGCCAGTAGTGAGGCGCTGCGTGGCTACACCTTC.

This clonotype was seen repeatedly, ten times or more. The DNA of the CDR3 is TGTGCCAGCAGCTTCCAGACATTCGGCTATGGCTACACCTTC. As protein: CASSFQTFGYGYTF. The chain carries TRBV11-2 and TRBJ1-2, with D hard to call. The CDR3 consists of 14 residues. Germline CDR1 reads SGHAT; CDR2 reads FQNNGV. Trimming removed 3 bases from V and 4 bases from J, with 12 bases in between.

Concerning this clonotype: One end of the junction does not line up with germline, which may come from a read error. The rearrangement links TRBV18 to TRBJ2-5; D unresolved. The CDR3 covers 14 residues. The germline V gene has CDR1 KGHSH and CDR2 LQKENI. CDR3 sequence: CASSPRQAQGTQYF. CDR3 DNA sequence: TGTGCCAGCTCACCCAGGCAGGCCCAAGGGACCCAGTACTTC. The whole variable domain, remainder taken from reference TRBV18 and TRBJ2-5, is NAGVMQNPRHLVRRRGQEARLRCSPMKGHSHVYWYRQLPEEGLKFMVYLQKENIIDESGMPKERFSAEFPKEGPSILRIQQVVRGDSAAYFCASSPRQAQGTQYFGPGTRLLVL.

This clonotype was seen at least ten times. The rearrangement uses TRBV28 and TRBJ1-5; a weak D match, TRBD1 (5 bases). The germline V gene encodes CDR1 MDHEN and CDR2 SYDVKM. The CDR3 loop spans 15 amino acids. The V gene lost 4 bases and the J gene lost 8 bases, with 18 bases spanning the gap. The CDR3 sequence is CASSSRGAPAKPQHF. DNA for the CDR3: TGTGCCAGCAGTTCTCGTGGGGCTCCAGCGAAGCCCCAGCATTTT.

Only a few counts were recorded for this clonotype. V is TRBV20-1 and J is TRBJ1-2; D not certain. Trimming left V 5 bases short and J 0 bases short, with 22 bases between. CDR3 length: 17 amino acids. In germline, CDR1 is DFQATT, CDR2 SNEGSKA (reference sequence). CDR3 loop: CSAPILFKTRPNYGYTF. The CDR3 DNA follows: TGCAGTGCTCCCATCCTATTCAAAACAAGGCCTAACTATGGCTACACCTTC.

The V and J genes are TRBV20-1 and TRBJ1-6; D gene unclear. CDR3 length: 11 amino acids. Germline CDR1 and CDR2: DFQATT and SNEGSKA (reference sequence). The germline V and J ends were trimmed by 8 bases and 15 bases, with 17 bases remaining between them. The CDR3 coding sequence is TGCAGTACAATATCCACCGCAGGCCTCCACTTT. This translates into CSTISTAGLHF.

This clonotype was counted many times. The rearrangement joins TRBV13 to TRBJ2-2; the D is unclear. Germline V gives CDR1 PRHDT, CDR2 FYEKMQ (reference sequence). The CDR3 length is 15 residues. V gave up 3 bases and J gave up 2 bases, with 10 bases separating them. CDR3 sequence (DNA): TGTGCCAGCAGCTTCTATTGGGCCAACACCGGGGAGCTGTTTTTT. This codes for CASSFYWANTGELFF.